These 29 T cell receptor beta chains came from one sample sequenced in a study of T cells in Graves' hyperthyroidism and ophthalmopathy. RNA transcripts served as the template for amplifying TCR beta CDR3 regions. HTBI primers were the set used in a first-round RT-PCR of the TCR CDR3. TCRdb ran MiXCR on the multiplex PCR reads and lists one entry per CDR3 protein. This sample carries 750,000 to 950,000 distinct CDR3 sequences, 38% of them seen once, and the ten largest clones take about 9%. The sample comprised blood. These receptors all stem from a man aged 18-30 years with Graves' hyperthyroidism.

This clonotype occurred once. The chain joins TRBV5-1 to TRBJ1-5; possibly TRBD1 for D (5 bases). CDR1 and CDR2 (germline): SGHRS, YFSETQ. Trimming cost V 4 bases and J 7 bases, with 18 bases left between them. The CDR3 has 15 amino acids. CDR3 bases: TGCGCCAGCAGCCAAGATAATGGGGGTGGGCAGCCCCAGCATTTT. It yields the protein CASSQDNGGGQPQHF.

This clonotype was counted at least ten times. The chain combines TRBV12-3 or TRBV12-4 with TRBJ2-7; D may be TRBD1 (7 bases). CDR3 length equals 14 residues. Trimming removed 5 bases from V and 4 bases from J, with 15 bases in between. The CDR3 DNA is TGTGCCAGCAGTCGGGGGACAGACGGATACGAGCAGTACTTC. It codes for CASSRGTDGYEQYF.

Comment on this clonotype: A much larger clone differs by one base, so this may be a read error. The chain links TRBV2 to TRBJ2-7; D possibly uses TRBD1 or TRBD2 (6 bases each). V lost 6 bases, J lost 5 bases, and 11 bases lay in between. The CDR3 is 12 residues long. Germline values: CDR1 SNHLY, CDR2 FYNNEI. CDR3 coding DNA: TGTGCCAGCAGCTCAGGGGAGGACGAGCAGTACTTC. This translates into CASSSGEDEQYF. Based on the CDR3 plus reference TRBV2 and TRBJ2-7, the full variable domain is EPEVTQTPSHQVTQMGQEVILRCVPISNHLYFYWYRQILGQKVEFLVSFYNNEISEKSEIFDDQFSVERPDGSNFTLKIRSTKLEDSAMYFCASSSGEDEQYFGPGTRLTVT.

This clonotype was picked up many times. The chain couples TRBV24-1 to TRBJ1-4, with D unresolved. The CDR3 is 11 amino acids. V lost 6 bases and J 8 bases, leaving 6 bases between the germline ends. CDR1 and CDR2 from the germline V gene are KGHDR and SFDVKD. CDR3 nucleotides: TGTGCCACCAGTCATGAGGAAAAACTGTTTTTT. It specifies CATSHEEKLFF.

The chain employs TRBV6-1 and TRBJ2-5; unclear D gene. This CDR3 is built from 15 residues. From germline, CDR1 is MNHNS and CDR2 SASEGT. With 5 bases removed from V and 3 bases from J, the gap between germline ends came to 16 bases. CDR3 in DNA: TGTGCCAGCAGTTACGGTAGCAGAGAAAAAGAGACCCAGTACTTC. The encoded protein is CASSYGSREKETQYF.

Note on this clonotype: This clone may be a read error of a much larger clone one base away. This sequence joins TRBV2 and TRBJ1-1; TRBD1 is a possible D gene (6 bases). The CDR3 is 15 residues long. CDR1 and CDR2 from the germline V gene are SNHLY and FYNNEI. The ends were cut back, 6 bases at V and 1 base at J, with 15 bases in the middle. The CDR3 DNA follows: TGTGCCAGCAGGTATACAGGGCGGAGGAACACTGAAGCTTTCTTT. Protein sequence: CASRYTGRRNTEAFF.

With regard to this clonotype: This may come from a read error, since a much larger clone is one base off. The chain is built from TRBV6-6 and TRBJ1-2; D is uncertain. Between the trimmed V and J ends, which lost 4 bases and 10 bases, there was a span of 10 bases. Germline V gene data show CDR1 as MNHNY and CDR2 as SVGAGI (reference sequence). The CDR3 sequence is 11 residues long. CDR3: CASSSGGDYTF. The CDR3 bases are TGTGCCAGCAGTTCGGGTGGGGACTACACCTTC.

V gene TRBV11-2 combines with J gene TRBJ2-5; D might be TRBD1 (5 bases). From germline, CDR1 is SGHAT and CDR2 FQNNGV. V was pared by 5 bases and J by 5 bases, with 12 bases between. The CDR3 consists of 13 residues. The CDR3 protein is CASSVGAGETQYF. CDR3 sequence (DNA): TGTGCCAGCAGCGTAGGGGCCGGGGAGACCCAGTACTTC.

The sample holds many counts of this clonotype. The chain carries TRBV12-3 or TRBV12-4 and TRBJ1-5; D unclear. The CDR3 runs 12 residues. Trimming took 6 bases from V and 9 from J, leaving 12 bases between them. CDR3 residues: CASSGKGRPQHF. CDR3 nucleotides: TGTGCCAGCAGCGGAAAAGGCCGGCCCCAGCATTTT.

This clonotype was picked up a small number of times. The chain uses TRBV4-2 and TRBJ1-2, with D possibly matching TRBD1 (5 bases). Trimming took 4 bases from V and 1 from J, leaving 10 bases between them. The germline V gene has CDR1 LGHNA and CDR2 YNFKEQ. The CDR3 has 14 amino acids. CDR3 DNA: TGTGCCAGCAGCCCCGAACAGGATAACTATGGCTACACCTTC. This codes for CASSPEQDNYGYTF.

The chain recombines TRBV29-1 with TRBJ2-7; a weak D match, TRBD2 (6 bases). This CDR3 is built from 14 residues. Germline CDR1 and CDR2: SQVTM and ANQGSEA. V was clipped by 8 bases and J by 5 bases, with 22 bases between them. The CDR3 DNA reads as TGCAGCACCGCGAGAGAGCGACTAGGCCACGAGCAGTACTTC. It specifies CSTARERLGHEQYF.

This clonotype has a count of ten or more. The chain carries TRBV9 and TRBJ2-7, with D unresolved. The CDR3 contains 15 residues. CDR1 is SGDLS and CDR2 is YYNGEE in the germline V gene. Trimming took off 4 bases at V and 2 bases at J, with 16 bases between the two ends. DNA of the CDR3: TGTGCCAGCAGCCCCCATGACCGGCAAGCCTACGAGCAGTACTTC. Translated: CASSPHDRQAYEQYF. Looking up the rest from reference TRBV9 and TRBJ2-7 gives the full variable domain: DSGVTQTPKHLITATGQRVTLRCSPRSGDLSVYWYQQSLDQGLQFLIQYYNGEERAKGNILERFSAQQFPDLHSELNLSSLELGDSALYFCASSPHDRQAYEQYFGPGTRLTVT.

This chain connects TRBV11-3 to TRBJ2-3; no reliable D call. Trimming cost V 1 base and J 6 bases, with 14 bases left between them. CDR3 size: 15 residues. CDR1 and CDR2 from the germline V gene are SGHNT and YENEEA. In nucleotides, the CDR3 is TGTGCCAGCAGCTTAGCACGGACCTTTTGGGATACGCAGTATTTT. Translation: CASSLARTFWDTQYF.

This clonotype was seen a few times. This chain joins TRBV19 and TRBJ2-5; the match to TRBD2 covers 9 bases. Germline assignment: CDR1 LNHDA and CDR2 SQIVND (reference sequence). The V segment lost 2 bases and the J segment 6 bases; nucleotides outside the gene matches: 7. This CDR3 has 15 amino acids. CDR3 sequence (DNA): TGTGCCAGTAGTATATTAGCGGGAGACTGGAAGACCCAGTACTTC. Translation gives CASSILAGDWKTQYF.

V usage is TRBV20-1 and J usage is TRBJ1-1, with 7 positions matching TRBD1. The germline V gene has CDR1 DFQATT and CDR2 SNEGSKA (reference sequence). V shed 6 bases and J 2 bases; nucleotides not matched to a gene: 12. This CDR3 comprises 15 residues. The CDR3 spells CSALDPGQPNTEAFF. The CDR3 DNA reads as TGCAGTGCCCTGGACCCGGGACAGCCTAACACTGAAGCTTTCTTT.

This clonotype appeared many times. V usage is TRBV15 and J usage is TRBJ1-6, with D possibly matching TRBD1 (6 bases). Trimming pared 0 bases from V and 6 bases from J, leaving 6 bases between. This CDR3 is 14 amino acids long. The germline CDR1 and CDR2 sequences are LNHNV and YYDKDF (reference sequence). This chain's CDR3 is CATSREQGNSPLHF. CDR3 bases: TGTGCCACCAGCAGAGAACAGGGTAATTCACCCCTCCACTTT.

This sequence joins TRBV5-5 and TRBJ2-6, with a tentative D call TRBD1 (5 bases). The CDR3 is 17 residues long. With 0 bases removed from V and 1 base from J, the gap between germline ends came to 11 bases. Germline loops: CDR1 SGHKS, CDR2 YYEKEE (reference sequence). The CDR3 DNA sequence: TGTGCCAGCAGCTTGGAGGGGATAGTGTCTGGGGCCAACGTCCTGACTTTC. Translation gives CASSLEGIVSGANVLTF.

This clonotype was observed a single time. This could be a read error, since a much larger clone is one nucleotide away. The V gene is TRBV29-1, the J gene TRBJ2-7, with 11 bases aligning to TRBD2. The junction had 9 bases not matched to a gene; V was cut back by 5 bases and J by 3 bases. The CDR3 loop spans 15 amino acids. Germline V gene data show CDR1 as SQVTM and CDR2 as ANQGSEA. CDR3 in amino acids: CSVSGLAGGDYEQYF. The CDR3 nucleotides read TGCAGCGTTTCCGGTTTAGCGGGAGGGGACTACGAGCAGTACTTC.

The sample holds many counts of this clonotype. The genes are TRBV9 and TRBJ1-1; no definite D call. Germline CDR1 reads SGDLS; CDR2 reads YYNGEE. This CDR3 is 13 amino acids long. Trimming left V 0 bases short and J 6 bases short, with 9 bases between. The DNA of the CDR3 is TGTGCCAGCAGCGTAGCACCCGGGGCTGAAGCTTTCTTT. Residues: CASSVAPGAEAFF.

The chain couples TRBV27 to TRBJ1-2; D is unresolved. Germline V lookup: CDR1 MNHEY, CDR2 SMNVEV (reference sequence). V shed 4 bases and J shed 8 bases, with 26 bases lying between them. The CDR3 is 17 residues long. CDR3 residues: CASSYTSGTPAPRGYTF. CDR3 DNA sequence: TGTGCCAGCAGTTACACCTCAGGAACCCCTGCCCCTCGGGGCTACACCTTC.

This clonotype was recorded at least ten times. The rearrangement uses TRBV7-2 and TRBJ1-1; D ambiguous. The CDR3 is 10 residues long. The V end was cut by 6 bases, the J end by 11 bases, with 10 bases between. CDR1 is SGHTA, CDR2 FQGNSA, per germline. CDR3 nucleotide sequence: TGTGCCAGCAGACCCGGGATTGCTTTCTTT. Protein: CASRPGIAFF.

The rearrangement uses TRBV20-1 and TRBJ1-1; 9 nucleotides agree with TRBD1. The CDR3 runs to 15 residues. V was pared by 6 bases and J by 0 bases, with 8 bases of the junction left unmatched. Germline V lookup: CDR1 DFQATT, CDR2 SNEGSKA (reference sequence). CDR3 in DNA: TGCAGTGCCCCGGGACAGGGCCTTATGAACACTGAAGCTTTCTTT. Translation gives CSAPGQGLMNTEAFF.

This chain links TRBV20-1 with TRBJ2-7; no definite D call. Germline values: CDR1 DFQATT, CDR2 SNEGSKA (reference sequence). Trimming removed 4 bases at V and 2 bases at J, with 15 bases between. The CDR3 length is 14 residues. The CDR3 coding sequence is TGCAGTGCTATAGTTTTGGACGGAACCTACGAGCAGTACTTC. This codes for CSAIVLDGTYEQYF.

The chain carries TRBV9 and TRBJ1-2; possibly TRBD1 for D (5 bases). The length of the CDR3 is 13 residues. V was pared by 0 bases and J by 8 bases, with 11 bases between. Germline CDR1 reads SGDLS; CDR2 reads YYNGEE. CDR3 nucleotide sequence: TGTGCCAGCAGCGTAGAGGGACGGAGGGGCTACACCTTC. Translated: CASSVEGRRGYTF.

This clonotype was seen only a few times. The chain employs TRBV11-2 and TRBJ2-5, with D perhaps given as TRBD1 or TRBD2 (6 bases each). The CDR3 runs 14 residues. CDR1 SGHAT and CDR2 FQNNGV come from the germline V gene. The V end lost 5 bases, the J end lost 1 base, and 11 bases lay between the germline ends. As DNA, the CDR3 is TGTGCCAGCAGCCCGACGGGGGCCCAAGAGACCCAGTACTTC. This encodes CASSPTGAQETQYF.

The table lists this clonotype with many counts. The V and J genes are TRBV14 and TRBJ1-5; D is uncertain. Germline loops: CDR1 SGHDN, CDR2 FVKESK. The CDR3 spans 13 residues. Trimming took 0 bases from V and 5 from J, leaving 5 bases between them. CDR3 nucleotides: TGTGCCAGCAGCCAAGATAGTGATCAGCCCCAGCATTTT. This encodes CASSQDSDQPQHF. Looking up the rest from reference TRBV14 and TRBJ1-5 gives the full variable domain: EAGVTQFPSHSVIEKGQTVTLRCDPISGHDNLYWYRRVMGKEIKFLLHFVKESKQDESGMPNNRFLAERTGGTYSTLKVQPAELEDSGVYFCASSQDSDQPQHFGDGTRLSIL.

This clonotype occurred a few times. This chain connects TRBV7-8 to TRBJ2-5, with D uncertain. The V gene lost 10 bases and the J gene lost 9 bases, with 21 bases spanning the gap. Germline values: CDR1 SGHVS, CDR2 FQNEAQ. The CDR3 sequence is 13 residues long. CDR3 residues: CATLISLASAQYF. CDR3 nucleotide sequence: TGTGCCACCCTGATCAGTCTCGCTTCGGCCCAGTACTTC.

This rearrangement joins TRBV29-1 to TRBJ2-5; TRBD2 matches 13 bases. CDR3 length: 15 residues. Germline CDR1 reads SQVTM; CDR2 reads ANQGSEA. Trimming at V came to 3 bases and at J to 0 bases, leaving 1 base not matched to a gene. This chain's CDR3 is CSVEGLAGYQETQYF. The CDR3 nucleotides are TGCAGCGTTGAGGGACTAGCGGGGTACCAAGAGACCCAGTACTTC.

This clonotype was seen at least ten times. The rearrangement links TRBV9 to TRBJ1-1; 8 bases agree with TRBD1. J lost 0 bases, V lost 4 bases, and 5 bases had no gene match. Per germline, CDR1 SGDLS and CDR2 YYNGEE. There are 15 residues in the CDR3. The CDR3 region has the DNA TGTGCCAGCAGCCCTCCGACAGGGGTGAACACTGAAGCTTTCTTT. It encodes CASSPPTGVNTEAFF. The variable domain in full, with the rest retrieved from reference TRBV9 and TRBJ1-1, is DSGVTQTPKHLITATGQRVTLRCSPRSGDLSVYWYQQSLDQGLQFLIQYYNGEERAKGNILERFSAQQFPDLHSELNLSSLELGDSALYFCASSPPTGVNTEAFFGQGTRLTVV.